A selection of T cell receptor beta chains follows, all from one sample in a study of blood T cell repertoires in COVID-19. Repertoires were generated with immunoSEQ multiplex PCR, while TCRdb's copy carries only in-frame clones and drops some. This table holds about 250,000 clones, 70% to 90% found once. Sequencing used peripheral blood. All receptors derive from a man younger than 35 with active or convalescent COVID-19. The CDR3 runs from the conserved cysteine through the conserved F or W.

TRBV27,TRBJ2-5,CASRPSGTYRETQYF
TRBV27,TRBJ1-2,CASSFQGASGGYTF
TRBV27,TRBJ1-5,CASSLTGGVQPQHF
TRBV7-2,TRBJ2-1,CASSFDSYNEQFF
TRBV11-3,TRBJ1-2,CASSEQGGYGYTF
TRBV24-1,TRBJ2-3,CATRGLAGGTAGTDTQYF
TRBV5-6,TRBJ1-5,CASSTRGGTGNQPQHF
TRBV30,TRBJ1-2,CAWSEVGGLYGYTF
TRBV28,TRBJ2-3,CASSLPWTGGRDTQYF
TRBV5-6,TRBJ1-5,CASSLAGGSNQPQHF
TRBV5-6,TRBJ1-6,CASSSFRGPLSYNSPLHF
TRBV7-2,TRBJ1-5,CASSLEATSPRGPQHF
TRBV27,TRBJ2-1,CASSLTWLDNEQFF
TRBV14,TRBJ1-3,CASSQDLSNTIYF
TRBV19,TRBJ2-2,CASSKTSGGPNTGELFF
TRBV7-9,TRBJ1-5,CASSLTGVNQPQHF
TRBV9,TRBJ1-2,CASSGGGPDRGPYMNYGYTF
TRBV6-4,TRBJ2-7,CASRNRDRGYEQYF
TRBV28,TRBJ2-7,CASSLIGTGAAYEQYF
TRBV5-1,TRBJ1-2,CASSLGQGSYGYTF
TRBV7-2,TRBJ1-1,CASSPHRGTEAFF
TRBV30,TRBJ1-2,CAWSVGRQGYGYTF
TRBV7-9,TRBJ1-3,CASSLGATDGNTIYF
TRBV13,TRBJ1-1,CASSLYSGLGSNYLNTEAFF
TRBV11-2,TRBJ1-1,CASSLGAGWRAFF
TRBV19,TRBJ2-5,CASRTSWGTQYF
TRBV27,TRBJ1-5,CASSNQRVGNQPQHF
TRBV7-8,TRBJ2-3,CASINLKAGTDTQYF
TRBV30,TRBJ2-2,CAWSVPSGGEGELFF
TRBV9,TRBJ1-2,CASSVSSERMASYGYTF
TRBV7-2,TRBJ1-5,CASSWTGTRNNQPQHF